The source of this T cell receptor (beta chain) is a study of shared clonotypes between healthy human individuals. Study observations and caveats: All-four-donor shared clonotypes had higher generation probabilities than non-shared clonotypes did. Few donors limited the genetic and exposure-history diversity represented. Apart from blood, nothing was sampled; tissue repertoires likely differ.

The assay was immunoSEQ multiplex PCR, and TCRdb's table has in-frame clones only and misses some. The profile shows approximately 720,000 clones, about two thirds of them singletons. Those who donated, Caucasian adults without exception, all lived in Nashville, Tennessee. Details on this clone: Antigen unknown.

V lost 4 bases, J lost 2 bases, and 9 bases lay in between. The CDR3 spans 13 residues. Per germline, CDR1 GTSNPN and CDR2 SVGIG (reference sequence). This chain joins TRBV30 and TRBJ1-5, with D uncertain. The specimen was memory CD4+ T cells sorted from blood. Subset: CD45RA-negative fraction. This receptor was taken from a woman aged 25 to 39 in good health. The CDR3 DNA reads as TGTGCCTGGAACTACAGAGGCAATCAGCCCCAGCATTTT. Amino acid sequence: CAWNYRGNQPQHF.